These 16 T cell receptor beta chains share one sample of origin, sequenced in a study of T cell repertoires in cytomegalovirus infection. From the reads, TCRdb called clonotypes with MiXCR, one entry per CDR3 protein. The repertoire holds 310,000 or so distinct CDR3 sequences, with more than 20% as singletons. Sequencing used PBMCs. Receptor source: a human donor in good health (CMV status not recorded). Some clones in this sample may be carry-over from other donors' samples.

The gene calls are TRBV7-3 and TRBJ2-1; a possible D gene is TRBD2 (6 bases). V dropped 0 bases and J dropped 4 bases, with 13 bases sitting between them. This CDR3 contains 16 residues. Per germline, CDR1 SGHTA and CDR2 FQGTGA. The CDR3 is CASSLTGRRGYNEQFF. The CDR3 coding sequence is TGTGCCAGCAGCTTAACCGGGAGAAGGGGTTACAATGAGCAGTTCTTC.

CDR3 in DNA: TGTGCCAGCAGCTTAGTTCCTCTAGGGGGGAATGAGCAGTTCTTC. Its protein product is CASSLVPLGGNEQFF. This chain connects TRBV7-2 to TRBJ2-1, with D perhaps TRBD1 or TRBD2 (6 bases each). This CDR3 is built from 15 residues. V was clipped by 1 base and J by 7 bases, with 14 bases between them. CDR1 and CDR2 (germline): SGHTA, FQGNSA.

This clonotype was detected ten times or more. The CDR3 DNA reads TGTGCCAGCAGCTGGGACAGGGGACGCAATCAGCCCCAGCATTTT. Protein: CASSWDRGRNQPQHF. The V gene is TRBV7-2, the J gene TRBJ1-5; 10 bases map to TRBD1. The V gene end was trimmed by 4 bases and the J gene end by 2 bases; junction bases not matched to a gene: 2. CDR1 and CDR2 (germline): SGHTA, FQGNSA. This CDR3 has 15 residues.

Many counts were recorded for this clonotype. V usage is TRBV29-1 and J usage is TRBJ2-1; the D gene is possibly TRBD2 (6 bases). This CDR3 is 15 amino acids long. Trimming took 6 bases from V and 6 from J, leaving 21 bases between them. The germline CDR1 and CDR2 sequences are SQVTM and ANQGSEA. The CDR3, as DNA: TGCAGCGTCCAACCCGGACTATCTCCCGGCAATGAGCAGTTCTTC. This translates into CSVQPGLSPGNEQFF.

Of note for this clonotype: A much larger clone is a single base away; this may be a read error. This likely comes from a read error, as the CDR3 has no conserved phenylalanine or tryptophan at its end. The chain couples TRBV7-2 to TRBJ2-5; a weak D match, TRBD2 (6 bases). Germline lookup yields CDR1 SGHTA and CDR2 FQGNSA. CDR3 size: 16 residues. The V end was cut by 3 bases, the J end by 2 bases, with 16 bases between. CDR3 region: CASSLGGRPFQETQYL. The CDR3 DNA is TGTGCCAGCAGCTTGGGTGGGAGGCCTTTTCAAGAGACCCAGTACTTA.

J is TRBJ2-1 and V is TRBV29-1; D ambiguous. CDR3 length equals 14 residues. Trimming shortened V by 4 bases and J by 0 bases, and 10 bases separated the two germline ends. Per germline, CDR1 SQVTM and CDR2 ANQGSEA. This CDR3 reads CSVGVPSSYNEQFF. The DNA for the CDR3 is TGCAGCGTTGGAGTCCCTAGCTCCTACAATGAGCAGTTCTTC.

This clonotype was picked up many times. V usage is TRBV7-2 and J usage is TRBJ1-2; a weak D match, TRBD1 (6 bases). V was pared by 5 bases and J by 1 base, with 14 bases between. This CDR3 comprises 15 residues. Germline CDR1 is SGHTA and CDR2 is FQGNSA. The CDR3 DNA reads TGTGCCAGCAGCGCCACCGGGACACTTAACTATGGCTACACCTTC. The encoded protein is CASSATGTLNYGYTF.

The chain has TRBV6-1 and TRBJ2-4; possibly TRBD1 for D (6 bases). Germline V gene data show CDR1 as MNHNS and CDR2 as SASEGT. There are 14 residues in the CDR3. V was shortened by 8 bases and J by 9 bases, with 20 bases between the two germline ends. This CDR3 is CASGATQGFAIQYF. The CDR3 DNA follows: TGTGCCAGCGGTGCGACACAGGGATTTGCCATTCAGTACTTC.

For this clonotype: A much larger clonotype is one base distant, so this may be a read error. The chain carries TRBV7-4 and TRBJ1-6; D gene unclear. In germline, CDR1 is SGHVT, CDR2 SQSDAQ. The CDR3 extends over 16 amino acids. CDR3 residues: CTSSLRRSSYNSPLHF. CDR3 in DNA: TGTACCAGCAGCTTACGACGGAGCTCCTATAATTCACCCCTCCACTTT. The variable domain in full, with the rest retrieved from reference TRBV7-4 and TRBJ1-6, is GAGVSQSPRYKVAKRGRDVALRCDSISGHVTLYWYRQTLGQGSEVLTYSQSDAQRDKSGRPSGRFSAERPERSVSTLKIQRTEQGDSAVYLCTSSLRRSSYNSPLHFGNGTRLTVT.

This clonotype occurred a few times. This rearrangement joins TRBV20-1 to TRBJ2-3, with a weak D call TRBD2 (6 bases). The CDR3 covers 14 residues. Trimming removed 4 bases from V and 0 bases from J, with 11 bases in between. The V gene's germline CDR1 is DFQATT and CDR2 SNEGSKA (reference sequence). In DNA, the CDR3 is TGCAGTGCTATCCCTAGCGAAAGCACAGATACGCAGTATTTT. Its protein product is CSAIPSESTDTQYF.

For this clonotype: This sequence may be a read error, since a much larger clone differs from it by one base. The chain is built from TRBV6-1 and TRBJ1-6; D is possibly TRBD1 (5 bases). Germline-derived CDR1 and CDR2 are MNHNS and SASEGT. CDR3 length: 14 amino acids. In nucleotides, the CDR3 is TGTGCCAACAGTCCGCGACAGCCAAATTCACCCCTCCACTTT. It codes for CANSPRQPNSPLHF.

This chain links TRBV11-2 with TRBJ2-1; TRBD1 aligns across 8 bases. The V and J ends lost 5 bases and 4 bases, in that order; junction bases with no gene match: 10. This CDR3 is built from 16 residues. CDR1 and CDR2 from the germline V gene are SGHAT and FQNNGV. CDR3 nucleotides: TGTGCCAGCAGCCCGACAGGGGTATTTTCTTACAATGAGCAGTTCTTC. Its protein is CASSPTGVFSYNEQFF.

This clonotype has ten or more counts. The chain links TRBV12-3 or TRBV12-4 to TRBJ1-3; no reliable D call. This CDR3 is 14 amino acids long. V was pared by 3 bases and J by 2 bases, with 8 bases between. The CDR3 loop reads CASSFRTAGNTIYF. The CDR3 bases are TGTGCCAGCAGTTTCCGAACTGCTGGAAACACCATATATTTT.

This clonotype has at least ten counts. The CDR3 region is CASSVSDPGNTEAFF. DNA for the CDR3: TGTGCCAGCAGTGTATCCGACCCAGGGAACACTGAAGCTTTCTTT. V usage is TRBV12-3 or TRBV12-4 and J usage is TRBJ1-1; D not certain. V was cut by 5 bases and J by 1 base, with 14 bases left in between. The CDR3 contains 15 residues.

V and J are TRBV29-1 and TRBJ2-2, with D perhaps TRBD1 or TRBD2 (6 bases each). The CDR3 runs to 15 residues. V lost 3 bases and J lost 3, with 14 bases in between. Germline CDR1 SQVTM, CDR2 ANQGSEA. DNA of the CDR3: TGCAGCGTTGATCGGGGGCATGGGGACACCGGGGAGCTGTTTTTT. The encoded protein is CSVDRGHGDTGELFF.

The genes are TRBV6-6 and TRBJ1-6; D not resolved. The V gene's germline CDR1 is MNHNY and CDR2 SVGAGI (reference sequence). The CDR3 is 16 residues long. V lost 8 bases and J lost 4, with 18 bases in between. The DNA of the CDR3 is TGTGCCAGCCGACGAGGAGGTTCGGGGTATAATTCACCCCTCCACTTT. Translating it yields CASRRGGSGYNSPLHF.